This record concerns one T cell receptor beta chain sequence. Germline-derived CDR1 and CDR2 are LNHNV and YYDKDF (reference sequence). The CDR3 runs 15 residues. V gave up 2 bases and J gave up 1 base, with 9 bases separating them. This sample was taken from a study of blood T cell repertoires in COVID-19. About the study: Samples came from the United States, Italy and Spain, spanning acute and convalescent COVID-19.

Per the authors' pipeline: Amplification of reference gene primers provided the estimated nucleated cell counts. Repertoires were generated with immunoSEQ multiplex PCR, while TCRdb's copy carries only in-frame clones and drops some. V, J and clone size were drawn from that table, and D and trimming were deduced from the DNA. The sample yields 45,000 to 65,000 clones, 87% seen once. The chain has TRBV15 and TRBJ1-5, with D maybe TRBD1 (6 bases). The receptor was isolated from a human donor with acute or convalescent COVID-19. The donor label of this sample is uncertain. Sequencing used peripheral blood. The CDR3 protein is CATSRTGTSNQPQHF. Here the CDR3 DNA reads TGTGCCACCAGCAGAACAGGGACAAGCAATCAGCCCCAGCATTTT.